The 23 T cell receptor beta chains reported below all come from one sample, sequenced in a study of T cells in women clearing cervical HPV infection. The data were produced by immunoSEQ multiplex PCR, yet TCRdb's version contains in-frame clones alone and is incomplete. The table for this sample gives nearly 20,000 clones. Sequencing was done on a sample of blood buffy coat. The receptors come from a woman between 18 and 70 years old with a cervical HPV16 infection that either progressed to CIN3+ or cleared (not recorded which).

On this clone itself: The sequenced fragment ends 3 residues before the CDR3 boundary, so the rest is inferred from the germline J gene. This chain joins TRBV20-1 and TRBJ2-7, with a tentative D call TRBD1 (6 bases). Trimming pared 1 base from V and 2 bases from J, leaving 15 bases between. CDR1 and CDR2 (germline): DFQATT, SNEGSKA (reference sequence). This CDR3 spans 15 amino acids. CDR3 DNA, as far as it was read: TGCAGTGCTAGAGGAACCGGGACACCAACCTACGAG. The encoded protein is CSARGTGTPTYE. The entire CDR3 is CSARGTGTPTYEQYF.

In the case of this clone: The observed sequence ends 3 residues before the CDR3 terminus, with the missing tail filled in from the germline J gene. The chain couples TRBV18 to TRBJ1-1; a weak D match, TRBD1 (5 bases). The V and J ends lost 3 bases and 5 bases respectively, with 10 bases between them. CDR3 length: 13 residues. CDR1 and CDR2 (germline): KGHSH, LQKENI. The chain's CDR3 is CASSPGGETEAFF. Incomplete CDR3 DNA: TGTGCCAGCTCACCGGGGGGGGAGACTGAA.

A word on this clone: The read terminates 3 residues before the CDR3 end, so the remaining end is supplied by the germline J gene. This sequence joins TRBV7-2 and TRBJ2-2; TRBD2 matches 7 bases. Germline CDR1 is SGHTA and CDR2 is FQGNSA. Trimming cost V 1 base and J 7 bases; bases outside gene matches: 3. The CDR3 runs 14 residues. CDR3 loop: CASSLVGGGGELFF. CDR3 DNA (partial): TGTGCCAGCAGCTTAGTGGGGGGGGGCGGGGAG.

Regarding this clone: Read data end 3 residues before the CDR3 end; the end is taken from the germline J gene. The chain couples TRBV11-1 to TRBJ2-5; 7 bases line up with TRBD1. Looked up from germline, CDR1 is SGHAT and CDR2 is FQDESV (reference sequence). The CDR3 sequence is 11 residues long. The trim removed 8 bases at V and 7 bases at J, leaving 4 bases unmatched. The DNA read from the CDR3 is TGTGCCAGCTCAGCAGGGGGGACC. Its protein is CASSAGGT. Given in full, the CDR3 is CASSAGGTQYF. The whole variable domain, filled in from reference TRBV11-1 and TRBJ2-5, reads EAEVAQSPRYKITEKSQAVAFWCDPISGHATLYWYRQILGQGPELLVQFQDESVVDDSQLPKDRFSAERLKGVDSTLKIQPAELGDSAMYLCASSAGGTQYFGPGTRLLVL.

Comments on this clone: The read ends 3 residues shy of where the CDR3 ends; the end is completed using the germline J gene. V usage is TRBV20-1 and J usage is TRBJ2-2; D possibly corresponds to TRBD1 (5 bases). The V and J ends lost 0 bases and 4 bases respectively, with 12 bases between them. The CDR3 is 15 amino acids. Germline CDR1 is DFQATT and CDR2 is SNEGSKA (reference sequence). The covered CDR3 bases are TGCAGTGCTAGAGATTTGGGGCCCGGCACCGGGGAG. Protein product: CSARDLGPGTGE. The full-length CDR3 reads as CSARDLGPGTGELFF.

Partial CDR3 DNA: TGTGCCAGCAGTTTGGACTTTAATTCACCC. Protein sequence: CASSLDFNSP. The full-length CDR3 reads as CASSLDFNSPLHF. This chain uses TRBV12-3 or TRBV12-4 with TRBJ1-6; no clear D. The read gets to within 3 residues of the CDR3 end, and the germline J gene fills in the rest. V lost 3 bases, J lost 6 bases, and 6 bases lay in between. CDR3 length equals 13 residues.

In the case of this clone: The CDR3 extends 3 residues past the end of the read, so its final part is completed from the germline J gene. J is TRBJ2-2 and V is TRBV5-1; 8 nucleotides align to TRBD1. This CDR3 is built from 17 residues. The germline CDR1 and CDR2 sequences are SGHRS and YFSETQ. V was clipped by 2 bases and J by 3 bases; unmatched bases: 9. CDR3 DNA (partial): TGCGCCAGCAGCTTAATTCGCCCAGGGGGCTACACCGGGGAG. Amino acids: CASSLIRPGGYTGE. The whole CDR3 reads CASSLIRPGGYTGELFF.

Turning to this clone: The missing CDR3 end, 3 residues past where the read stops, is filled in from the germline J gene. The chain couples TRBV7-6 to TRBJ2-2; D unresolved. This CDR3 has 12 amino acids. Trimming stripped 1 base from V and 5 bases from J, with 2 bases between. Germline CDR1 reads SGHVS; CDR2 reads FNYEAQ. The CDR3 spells CASSLVTGELFF. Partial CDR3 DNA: TGTGCCAGCAGCTTAGTAACCGGGGAG.

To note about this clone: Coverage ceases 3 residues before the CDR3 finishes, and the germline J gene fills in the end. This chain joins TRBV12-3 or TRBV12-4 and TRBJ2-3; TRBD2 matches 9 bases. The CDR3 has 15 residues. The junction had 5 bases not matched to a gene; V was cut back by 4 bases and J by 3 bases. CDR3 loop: CASSSVAGVTDTQYF. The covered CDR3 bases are TGTGCCAGCAGTTCGGTAGCGGGGGTAACAGATACG.

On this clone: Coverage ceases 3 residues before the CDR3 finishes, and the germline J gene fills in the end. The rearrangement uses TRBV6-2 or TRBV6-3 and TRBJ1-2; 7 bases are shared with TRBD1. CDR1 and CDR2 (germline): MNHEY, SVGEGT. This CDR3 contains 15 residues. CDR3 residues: CASSTRDSVSRGYTF. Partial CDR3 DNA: TGTGCCAGCAGTACCCGGGACAGTGTTTCTCGGGGC.

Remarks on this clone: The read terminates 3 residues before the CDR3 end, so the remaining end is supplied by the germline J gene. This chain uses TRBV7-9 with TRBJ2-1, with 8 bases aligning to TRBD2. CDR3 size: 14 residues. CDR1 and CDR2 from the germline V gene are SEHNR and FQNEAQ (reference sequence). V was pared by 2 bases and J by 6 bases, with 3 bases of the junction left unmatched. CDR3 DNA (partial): TGTGCCAGCAGCTTACCCAGCGGGGGCAATGAG. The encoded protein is CASSLPSGGNE. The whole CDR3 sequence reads CASSLPSGGNEQFF.

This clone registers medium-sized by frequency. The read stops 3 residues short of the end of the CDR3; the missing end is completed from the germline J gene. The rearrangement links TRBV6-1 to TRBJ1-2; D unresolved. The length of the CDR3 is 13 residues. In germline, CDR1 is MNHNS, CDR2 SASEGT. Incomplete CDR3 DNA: TGTGCCAGCAGTGAACCAGAGTCGATCTCC. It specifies CASSEPESIS. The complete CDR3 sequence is CASSEPESISYTF.

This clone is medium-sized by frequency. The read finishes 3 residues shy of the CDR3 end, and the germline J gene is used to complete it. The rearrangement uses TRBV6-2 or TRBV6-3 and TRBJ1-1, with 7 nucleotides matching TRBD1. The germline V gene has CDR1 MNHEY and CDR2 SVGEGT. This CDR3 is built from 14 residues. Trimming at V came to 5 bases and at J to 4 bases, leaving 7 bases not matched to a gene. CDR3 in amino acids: CASSDTYRGTEAFF. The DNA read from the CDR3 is TGTGCCAGCAGTGACACCTACAGGGGCACTGAA.

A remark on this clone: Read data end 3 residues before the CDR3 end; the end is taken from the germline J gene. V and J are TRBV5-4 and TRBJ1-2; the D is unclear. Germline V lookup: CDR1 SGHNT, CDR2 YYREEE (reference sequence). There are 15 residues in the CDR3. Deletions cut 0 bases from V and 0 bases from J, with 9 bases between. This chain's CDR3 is CASSLAPEANYGYTF. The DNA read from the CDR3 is TGTGCCAGCAGCTTGGCGCCAGAGGCTAACTATGGC.

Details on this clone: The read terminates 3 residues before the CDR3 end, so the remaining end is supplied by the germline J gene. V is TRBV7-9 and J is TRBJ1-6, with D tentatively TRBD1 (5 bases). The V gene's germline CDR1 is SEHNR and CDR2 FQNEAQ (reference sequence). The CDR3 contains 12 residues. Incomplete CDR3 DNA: TGTGCCAGCAGCTTCCAGGGTCGCCCC. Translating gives CASSFQGRP. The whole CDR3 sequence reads CASSFQGRPLHF.

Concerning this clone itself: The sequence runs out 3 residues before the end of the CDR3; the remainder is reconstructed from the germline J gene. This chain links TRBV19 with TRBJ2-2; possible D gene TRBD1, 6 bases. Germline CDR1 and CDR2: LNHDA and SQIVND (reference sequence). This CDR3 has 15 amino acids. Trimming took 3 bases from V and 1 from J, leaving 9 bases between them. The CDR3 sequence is CASSMVRGNTGELFF. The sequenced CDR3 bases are TGTGCCAGTAGTATGGTCAGGGGGAACACCGGGGAG.

The CDR3: CSATGSEQFF. The covered CDR3 bases are TGCAGTGCTACAGGGAGTGAG. J is TRBJ2-1 and V is TRBV20-1, with D perhaps matching TRBD1 or TRBD2 (5 bases each). Read coverage stops 3 residues before the CDR3 terminus; the germline J gene supplies the remainder. Germline loops: CDR1 DFQATT, CDR2 SNEGSKA (reference sequence). The CDR3 runs 10 residues. Deletions cut 4 bases from V and 9 bases from J, with 7 bases between.

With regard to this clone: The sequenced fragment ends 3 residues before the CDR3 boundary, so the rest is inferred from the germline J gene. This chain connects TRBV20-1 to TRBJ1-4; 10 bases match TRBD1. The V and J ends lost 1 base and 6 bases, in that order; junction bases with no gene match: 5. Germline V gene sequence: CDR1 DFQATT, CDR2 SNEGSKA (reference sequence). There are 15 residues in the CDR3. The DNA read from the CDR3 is TGCAGTGCTAGAGGGTCGACAGGGGGCGATGAAAAA. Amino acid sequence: CSARGSTGGDEK. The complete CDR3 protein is CSARGSTGGDEKLFF.

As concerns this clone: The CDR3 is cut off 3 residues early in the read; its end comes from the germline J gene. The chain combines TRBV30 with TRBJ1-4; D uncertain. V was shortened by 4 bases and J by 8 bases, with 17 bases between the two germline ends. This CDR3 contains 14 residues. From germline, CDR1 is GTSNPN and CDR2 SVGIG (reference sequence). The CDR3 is CAWTAYATREKLFF. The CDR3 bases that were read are TGTGCCTGGACCGCATATGCAACTAGGGAAAAA.

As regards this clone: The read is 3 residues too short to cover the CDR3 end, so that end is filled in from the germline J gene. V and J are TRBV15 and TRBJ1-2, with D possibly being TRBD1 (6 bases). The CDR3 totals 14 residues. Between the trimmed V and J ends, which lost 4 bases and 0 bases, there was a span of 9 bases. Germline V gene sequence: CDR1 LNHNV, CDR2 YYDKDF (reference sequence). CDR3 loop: CATSKGEANYGYTF. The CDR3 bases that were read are TGTGCCACCAGCAAGGGGGAGGCTAACTATGGC.

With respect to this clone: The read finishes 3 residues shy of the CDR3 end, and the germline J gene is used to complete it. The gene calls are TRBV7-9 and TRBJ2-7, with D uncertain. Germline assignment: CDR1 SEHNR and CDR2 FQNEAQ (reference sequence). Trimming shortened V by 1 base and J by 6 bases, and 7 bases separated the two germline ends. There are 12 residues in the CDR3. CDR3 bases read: TGTGCCAGCAGCTTAGATATCTCCGAG. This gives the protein CASSLDISE. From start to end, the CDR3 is CASSLDISEQYF. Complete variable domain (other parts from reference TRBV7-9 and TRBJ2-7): DTGVSQNPRHKITKRGQNVTFRCDPISEHNRLYWYRQTLGQGPEFLTYFQNEAQLEKSRLLSDRFSAERPKGSFSTLEIQRTEQGDSAMYLCASSLDISEQYFGPGTRLTVT.

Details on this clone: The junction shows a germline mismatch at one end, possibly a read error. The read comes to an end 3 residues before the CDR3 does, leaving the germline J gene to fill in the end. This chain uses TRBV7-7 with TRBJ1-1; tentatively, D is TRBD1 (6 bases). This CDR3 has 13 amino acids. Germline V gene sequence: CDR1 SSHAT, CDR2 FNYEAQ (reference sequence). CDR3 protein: CASSLIAGEQAFF. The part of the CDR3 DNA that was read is TGTGCTAGCAGCTTAATCGCAGGGGAGCAG.

The CDR3 DNA, read in part, is TGCGCCAGCATGGGACAGGGGCTCGATGAG. Its translation: CASMGQGLDE. The whole CDR3 sequence is CASMGQGLDEQFF. V gene TRBV5-1 combines with J gene TRBJ2-1; 10 nucleotides align to TRBD1. The read gets to within 3 residues of the CDR3 end, and the germline J gene fills in the rest. The germline V gene has CDR1 SGHRS and CDR2 YFSETQ. With 6 bases clipped from V and 8 bases from J, the junction kept 5 bases outside the gene matches. CDR3 length: 13 residues.